The rows below give T cell receptor beta chains drawn from one sample of a study of blood T cell repertoires in COVID-19. Profiling relied on immunoSEQ multiplex PCR, and the TCRdb table lists in-frame clones only, not all of them. The data show 200,000 to 250,000 clones, 81% seen once. Sequencing was performed on PBMCs or T cells enriched from blood (not recorded which). The receptors here all came from a middle-aged man who had recovered from COVID-19. The CDR3 runs from the conserved cysteine through the conserved F or W. The D gene is left open where the match is weak. The size entry is marked missing in some rows and otherwise reads once, few, many or a size class.

abundance: -
d_gene: -
v_gene: TRBV21-1
j_gene: TRBJ2-3
CDR3nt: TGTGCCAGCAGCAAAGAAGGGGGGGTTAGCACAGATACGCAGTATTTT
CDR3aa: CASSKEGGVSTDTQYF

abundance: -
d_gene: TRBD1
v_gene: TRBV19
j_gene: TRBJ1-6
CDR3nt: TGTGCCAGTGACCAAGCAGGGGGCCGGTCACCCCTCCACTTT
CDR3aa: CASDQAGGRSPLHF

abundance: -
d_gene: TRBD2
v_gene: TRBV9
j_gene: TRBJ2-2
CDR3nt: TGTGCCAGCAGCGTCCATCGGGGACTAGCGGGACTCGGGGAGCTGTTTTTT
CDR3aa: CASSVHRGLAGLGELFF

abundance: -
d_gene: TRBD1
v_gene: TRBV6-5
j_gene: TRBJ2-5
CDR3nt: TGTGCCAGCAGTTACTCGCGAGACAGGGGGCGAGAGACCCAGTACTTC
CDR3aa: CASSYSRDRGRETQYF

abundance: -
d_gene: -
v_gene: TRBV19
j_gene: TRBJ2-2
CDR3nt: TGTGCCAGTAAGGCTCAGCGGCCGAACACCGGGGAGCTGTTTTTT
CDR3aa: CASKAQRPNTGELFF

abundance: -
d_gene: -
v_gene: TRBV30
j_gene: TRBJ1-1
CDR3nt: TGTGCCTGGAGTGCCTCGGACACGGGCACTGAAGCTTTCTTT
CDR3aa: CAWSASDTGTEAFF

abundance: -
d_gene: -
v_gene: TRBV12-3/TRBV12-4
j_gene: TRBJ1-2
CDR3nt: TGTGCCAGCAGTTTTTCGGGGGGTGGCTACACCTTC
CDR3aa: CASSFSGGGYTF

abundance: -
d_gene: -
v_gene: TRBV5-1
j_gene: TRBJ2-7
CDR3nt: TGCGCCAGCAGCTTGGCGGACAGTGGGGACGAGCAGTACTTC
CDR3aa: CASSLADSGDEQYF

abundance: -
d_gene: -
v_gene: TRBV5-4
j_gene: TRBJ1-1
CDR3nt: TGTGCCGTACGAGTGAACACTGAAGCTTTCTTT
CDR3aa: CAVRVNTEAFF

abundance: -
d_gene: -
v_gene: TRBV9
j_gene: TRBJ2-3
CDR3nt: TGTGCCAGCAGCGATCCGGGGATTTCTCCAGATACGCAGTATTTT
CDR3aa: CASSDPGISPDTQYF

abundance: -
d_gene: -
v_gene: TRBV19
j_gene: TRBJ1-1
CDR3nt: TGTGCCAGTAGATCCTGGGGGCTGGACAGCCTAAGTACTGAAGCTTTCTTT
CDR3aa: CASRSWGLDSLSTEAFF

abundance: -
d_gene: -
v_gene: TRBV7-9
j_gene: TRBJ2-7
CDR3nt: TGTGCCAGCAGCTTAGCGCTATCGCCCGAGCAGTACTTC
CDR3aa: CASSLALSPEQYF

abundance: -
d_gene: TRBD1
v_gene: TRBV3-1/TRBV3-2
j_gene: TRBJ2-7
CDR3nt: TGTGCCAGCAGCCATCACTTCGTTGACAGGGGCGAGCAGTACTTC
CDR3aa: CASSHHFVDRGEQYF

abundance: once
d_gene: TRBD1
v_gene: TRBV19
j_gene: TRBJ1-5
CDR3nt: TGTGCCAGTAGTAATCACAGGGGTGACAATCAGCCCCAGCATTTT
CDR3aa: CASSNHRGDNQPQHF

abundance: -
d_gene: -
v_gene: TRBV5-4
j_gene: TRBJ2-5
CDR3nt: TGTGCCAGCAGCTCGGCTCAGGGCTGGGGAGAGACCCAGTACTTC
CDR3aa: CASSSAQGWGETQYF

abundance: -
d_gene: TRBD1
v_gene: TRBV7-8
j_gene: TRBJ2-1
CDR3nt: TGTGCCAGCGCCCAGGGGGACTACAATGAGCAGTTCTTC
CDR3aa: CASAQGDYNEQFF

abundance: -
d_gene: -
v_gene: TRBV5-1
j_gene: TRBJ2-4
CDR3nt: TGCGCCAGCAGCACCAGCGGAGGTGGGATGAACATTCAGTACTTC
CDR3aa: CASSTSGGGMNIQYF

abundance: -
d_gene: TRBD1
v_gene: TRBV2
j_gene: TRBJ1-5
CDR3nt: TGTGCCAGCAGCAGGGGGAATTTCAATCAGCCCCAGCATTTT
CDR3aa: CASSRGNFNQPQHF

abundance: -
d_gene: -
v_gene: TRBV25-1
j_gene: TRBJ1-5
CDR3nt: TGTGCCAGCAGCTGGGGAGACGAGAGCCAGCCCCAGCATTTT
CDR3aa: CASSWGDESQPQHF

abundance: -
d_gene: TRBD1
v_gene: TRBV10-3
j_gene: TRBJ2-2
CDR3nt: TGTGCCATCAGTGAGTCATCAGGGGGCGACTACACCGGGGAGCTGTTTTTT
CDR3aa: CAISESSGGDYTGELFF

abundance: -
d_gene: TRBD1
v_gene: TRBV12-3/TRBV12-4
j_gene: TRBJ1-2
CDR3nt: TGTGCCAGCAGTTCCCGGACAGGGGGGGACACCTTC
CDR3aa: CASSSRTGGDTF

abundance: once
d_gene: -
v_gene: TRBV15
j_gene: TRBJ2-1
CDR3nt: TGTGCCACCAGCAGAGATGGAGGGAATGAGCAGTTCTTC
CDR3aa: CATSRDGGNEQFF

abundance: once
d_gene: -
v_gene: TRBV15
j_gene: TRBJ2-3
CDR3nt: TGTGCCACCAGCAGCCCTAGCGCAGATACGCAGTATTTT
CDR3aa: CATSSPSADTQYF

abundance: -
d_gene: TRBD2
v_gene: TRBV30
j_gene: TRBJ2-7
CDR3nt: TGTGCCTGGAGTGTTTACCCCCGGACTAGCGGCTACGAGCAGTACTTC
CDR3aa: CAWSVYPRTSGYEQYF

abundance: -
d_gene: -
v_gene: TRBV7-8
j_gene: TRBJ1-2
CDR3nt: TGTGCCAGCAGCTTAATGGGGGGATTTAGCTATGGCTACACCTTC
CDR3aa: CASSLMGGFSYGYTF

abundance: -
d_gene: -
v_gene: TRBV7-2
j_gene: TRBJ1-2
CDR3nt: TGTGCCAGCAGTACAGGGTCTAACTATGGCTACACCTTC
CDR3aa: CASSTGSNYGYTF

abundance: -
d_gene: TRBD1
v_gene: TRBV20-1
j_gene: TRBJ1-2
CDR3nt: TGCAGTGCTAGTGAGGGGACAGGAGTAGGCTACACCTTC
CDR3aa: CSASEGTGVGYTF

abundance: few
d_gene: -
v_gene: TRBV6-5
j_gene: TRBJ2-7
CDR3nt: TGTGCCAGCAGTTATCAGGGTAGGGAGCAGTACTTC
CDR3aa: CASSYQGREQYF

abundance: -
d_gene: TRBD1
v_gene: TRBV11-2
j_gene: TRBJ2-7
CDR3nt: TGTGCCAGCAGCTCCCAGACAGGGGTTGGCTACGAGCAGTACTTC
CDR3aa: CASSSQTGVGYEQYF

abundance: -
d_gene: TRBD1
v_gene: TRBV27
j_gene: TRBJ1-2
CDR3nt: TGTGCCAGCAGACCTACAGGGGTCGGGGGCTACACCTTC
CDR3aa: CASRPTGVGGYTF